This is a list of T cell receptor beta chains from one sample in a study of human T cells and chemical hapten exposure. TCRdb re-called the RACE reads through MiXCR, storing one row per CDR3 protein. The table includes a few hundred thousand distinct CDR3 sequences, about 6% detected once. The starting material was whole blood, obtained in connection with sensitization to the hapten diphenylcyclopropenone (DPC). All receptors derive from a woman under 30 with alopecia areata. Some clones in this sample may be carry-over from other donors' samples. Both conserved end residues are part of each CDR3. The D gene is left open where the match is weak. The size field is filled for only some rows; it gives once, few, many or a size class.

V gene	D gene	J gene	clone size	CDR3 protein	CDR3 DNA
TRBV7-9	.	TRBJ2-2	few	CASSLAGFTGELFF	TGTGCCAGCAGCTTAGCCGGTTTCACCGGGGAGCTGTTTTTT
TRBV25-1	TRBD2	TRBJ2-3	.	CASSESGQRGMPDTQYF	TGTGCCAGCAGTGAATCAGGTCAGCGGGGTATGCCAGATACGCAGTATTTT
TRBV4-1	.	TRBJ2-7	.	CASSQEQGHKGAYEQYF	TGCGCCAGCAGCCAAGAACAGGGCCACAAAGGAGCGTACGAGCAGTACTTC
TRBV10-3	.	TRBJ2-5	many	CAIRGALQETQYF	TGTGCCATCAGGGGGGCGCTACAAGAGACCCAGTACTTC
TRBV24-1	TRBD2	TRBJ2-1	.	CATSEGLPYNEQFF	TGTGCCACCAGTGAGGGACTACCCTACAATGAGCAGTTCTTC
TRBV24-1	.	TRBJ2-3	many	CATSDYPGSADTQYF	TGTGCCACCAGTGATTATCCCGGCTCGGCAGATACGCAGTATTTT
TRBV28	.	TRBJ1-1	many	CASSPARENTEAFF	TGTGCCAGCAGTCCGGCCAGGGAGAACACTGAAGCTTTCTTT
TRBV29-1	.	TRBJ1-2	many	CSVEIDRRDAHYGYTF	TGCAGCGTTGAAATAGATCGCCGAGACGCACACTATGGCTACACCTTC
TRBV6-1	.	TRBJ2-5	many	CASRPQGKREETQYF	TGTGCCAGCAGACCCCAAGGGAAAAGGGAAGAGACCCAGTACTTC
TRBV14	.	TRBJ1-1	many	CASSQEYRFMNTEAFF	TGTGCCAGCAGCCAGGAATACAGGTTTATGAACACTGAAGCTTTCTTT
TRBV9	.	TRBJ1-6	many	CASSVDRKGQRNSPLHF	TGTGCCAGCAGCGTAGATCGGAAGGGGCAAAGAAATTCACCCCTCCACTTT
TRBV20-1	TRBD1	TRBJ1-5	many	CSASGTDGNQPQHF	TGCAGTGCTAGCGGGACAGACGGCAATCAGCCCCAGCATTTT
TRBV20-1	.	TRBJ1-1	many	CSARGNTEAFF	TGCAGTGCTAGGGGCAACACTGAAGCTTTCTTT
TRBV12-3/TRBV12-4	.	TRBJ2-3	few	CASSLPGGAGYTQYF	TGTGCCAGCAGTTTACCTGGAGGCGCGGGATATACGCAGTATTTT
TRBV6-2/TRBV6-3	TRBD1	TRBJ1-1	many	CASSTNRDRAPEAFF	TGTGCCAGCAGTACCAACCGGGACAGGGCCCCTGAAGCTTTCTTT
TRBV6-5	TRBD2	TRBJ2-3	.	CASSYRASGSTDTQYF	TGTGCCAGCAGTTATAGGGCTAGCGGGAGCACAGATACGCAGTATTTT
TRBV2	.	TRBJ1-1	many	CASNYGGSTEAFF	TGTGCCAGCAATTACGGGGGGAGCACTGAAGCTTTCTTT
TRBV4-2	.	TRBJ1-1	.	CASSQGGPLGTEAFF	TGTGCCAGCAGCCAGGGGGGGCCCCTGGGCACTGAAGCTTTCTTT
TRBV9	.	TRBJ1-5	many	CASSVDASGVRPQHF	TGTGCCAGCAGCGTAGACGCATCGGGGGTTCGGCCCCAGCATTTT
TRBV7-2	TRBD1	TRBJ1-5	.	CASSSDRFNQPQHF	TGTGCCAGCAGCTCGGACAGGTTCAATCAGCCCCAGCATTTT
TRBV6-2/TRBV6-3	TRBD1	TRBJ2-3	few	CASSYSNTGQGTNTQYF	TGTGCCAGCAGTTACTCGAATACCGGACAGGGGACAAATACGCAGTATTTT
TRBV12-5	.	TRBJ2-3	few	CASGQVQGGADTQYF	TGTGCTAGTGGACAGGTACAGGGAGGTGCAGATACGCAGTATTTT
TRBV28	TRBD1	TRBJ2-7	.	CASSFGPRQGLYF	TGTGCCAGCAGTTTTGGTCCCAGACAGGGATTGTACTTC
TRBV3-1	.	TRBJ1-1	many	CASSQTATEAFF	TGTGCCAGCAGCCAAACAGCCACTGAAGCTTTCTTT
TRBV12-3/TRBV12-4	TRBD1	TRBJ1-2	many	CASSTGTVNYGYTF	TGTGCCAGCAGTACCGGGACAGTAAACTATGGCTACACCTTC
TRBV27	.	TRBJ1-3	.	CASSGSVAASGNTIYF	TGTGCCAGCAGTGGCTCCGTGGCCGCATCTGGAAACACCATATATTTT
TRBV6-2/TRBV6-3	TRBD2	TRBJ2-3	few	CASSPPAGGGTDTQYF	TGTGCCAGCAGTCCCCCGGCGGGGGGGGGAACAGATACGCAGTATTTT
TRBV4-3	.	TRBJ1-5	medium-sized	CASSQDALSQPQHF	TGCGCCAGCAGCCAAGATGCCCTGAGTCAGCCCCAGCATTTT
TRBV7-2	.	TRBJ1-2	many	CASSSIYDRNPNYGYTF	TGTGCCAGCAGCTCAATATACGACAGGAACCCTAACTATGGCTACACCTTC
TRBV3-1	.	TRBJ2-3	many	CASSQGADTQYF	TGTGCCAGCAGCCAAGGGGCAGATACGCAGTATTTT